Listed below are T cell receptor beta chains from one sample, sequenced in a study of blood T cell repertoires in COVID-19. The repertoire was sequenced with immunoSEQ multiplex PCR; TCRdb's copy has only in-frame clones and lacks some. The table shows more than 30,000 clones, with about 88% occurring only once. Sequencing was carried out using peripheral blood. Receptor source: a man in his fifties or sixties with active COVID-19. Each CDR3 is given with its conserved first and last residue. Fields, in order: J gene, clone size, V gene, D gene, CDR3 protein, CDR3 DNA. D genes are given only for firm matches. Some rows mark clone size as missing; the rest say once, few, many or name a class of expanded clone.

j_gene: TRBJ2-7
abundance: few
v_gene: TRBV11-2
d_gene: TRBD2
CDR3aa: CASSTGLAGRRGYEQYF
CDR3nt: TGTGCCAGCAGCACGGGACTAGCGGGGAGACGGGGGTACGAGCAGTACTTC

j_gene: TRBJ2-7
abundance: few
v_gene: TRBV6-2/TRBV6-3
d_gene: TRBD2
CDR3aa: CASSFAGLHYEQYF
CDR3nt: TGTGCCAGCAGTTTCGCGGGACTACACTACGAGCAGTACTTC

j_gene: TRBJ2-7
abundance: .
v_gene: TRBV2
d_gene: .
CDR3aa: CASSESGRWGSYEQYF
CDR3nt: TGTGCCAGCAGTGAATCGGGGAGGTGGGGCTCCTACGAGCAGTACTTC

j_gene: TRBJ2-1
abundance: .
v_gene: TRBV28
d_gene: TRBD1
CDR3aa: CASSLYGQGGGNEQFF
CDR3nt: TGTGCCAGCAGTTTATATGGACAGGGTGGGGGCAATGAGCAGTTCTTC

j_gene: TRBJ1-2
abundance: .
v_gene: TRBV27
d_gene: .
CDR3aa: CASTAIGGDLVGAGYGYTF
CDR3nt: TGTGCCAGCACCGCAATTGGTGGGGACTTGGTTGGGGCTGGCTATGGCTACACCTTC

j_gene: TRBJ1-3
abundance: .
v_gene: TRBV6-5
d_gene: TRBD1
CDR3aa: CASRPTGDDANTIYF
CDR3nt: TGTGCCAGCAGACCGACAGGGGATGATGCAAACACCATATATTTT

j_gene: TRBJ2-3
abundance: .
v_gene: TRBV6-1
d_gene: .
CDR3aa: CASSEVRVGTDTQYF
CDR3nt: TGTGCCAGCAGTGAAGTGAGAGTTGGCACAGATACGCAGTATTTT

j_gene: TRBJ1-4
abundance: .
v_gene: TRBV29-1
d_gene: TRBD1
CDR3aa: CSVGSGGSGNEKLFF
CDR3nt: TGCAGCGTTGGGTCAGGGGGCAGCGGTAATGAAAAACTGTTTTTT

j_gene: TRBJ2-3
abundance: .
v_gene: TRBV7-3
d_gene: TRBD2
CDR3aa: CASSKGTSGGRGTDTQYF
CDR3nt: TGTGCCAGCAGCAAGGGGACTAGCGGAGGGAGGGGCACAGATACGCAGTATTTT

j_gene: TRBJ1-4
abundance: .
v_gene: TRBV12-5
d_gene: .
CDR3aa: CASAIGENDEKLFF
CDR3nt: TGTGCTAGTGCCATTGGGGAGAACGATGAAAAACTGTTTTTT

j_gene: TRBJ1-4
abundance: .
v_gene: TRBV19
d_gene: .
CDR3aa: CASSIEDSNEKLFF
CDR3nt: TGTGCCAGTAGTATAGAAGACAGCAATGAAAAACTGTTTTTT

j_gene: TRBJ2-3
abundance: .
v_gene: TRBV2
d_gene: .
CDR3aa: CASKEGLGAPDTQYF
CDR3nt: TGTGCCAGCAAGGAGGGACTCGGAGCCCCAGATACGCAGTATTTT

j_gene: TRBJ2-7
abundance: .
v_gene: TRBV3-1/TRBV3-2
d_gene: .
CDR3aa: CASSQAGRGSYEQYF
CDR3nt: TGTGCCAGCAGCCAAGCGGGGCGGGGATCCTACGAGCAGTACTTC

j_gene: TRBJ2-4
abundance: .
v_gene: TRBV19
d_gene: TRBD2
CDR3aa: CASSKWAGGLAKNIQYF
CDR3nt: TGTGCCAGTAGTAAGTGGGCGGGAGGGTTGGCCAAAAACATTCAGTACTTC

j_gene: TRBJ2-3
abundance: once
v_gene: TRBV4-1
d_gene: TRBD1
CDR3aa: CASSQATGADTDTQYF
CDR3nt: TGCGCCAGCAGCCAGGCTACAGGGGCGGACACAGATACGCAGTATTTT

j_gene: TRBJ2-1
abundance: .
v_gene: TRBV23-1
d_gene: TRBD2
CDR3aa: CASSQTSGSDRSYNEQFF
CDR3nt: TGCGCCAGCAGTCAAACTAGCGGGAGTGATCGATCCTACAATGAGCAGTTCTTC

j_gene: TRBJ1-3
abundance: .
v_gene: TRBV2
d_gene: .
CDR3aa: CASRRSGNTIYF
CDR3nt: TGTGCCAGCAGACGGTCCGGGAACACCATATATTTT

j_gene: TRBJ1-5
abundance: .
v_gene: TRBV19
d_gene: .
CDR3aa: CASSPGSINQPQHF
CDR3nt: TGTGCCAGTAGTCCCGGGAGCATCAATCAGCCCCAGCATTTT

j_gene: TRBJ2-5
abundance: .
v_gene: TRBV29-1
d_gene: TRBD2
CDR3aa: CSATGTSGSPEETQYF
CDR3nt: TGCAGCGCTACCGGGACTAGCGGGAGTCCGGAAGAGACCCAGTACTTC

j_gene: TRBJ1-6
abundance: .
v_gene: TRBV18
d_gene: TRBD1
CDR3aa: CASSRQGADNSPLHF
CDR3nt: TGTGCCAGCTCGCGACAGGGGGCAGATAATTCACCCCTCCACTTT

j_gene: TRBJ1-4
abundance: once
v_gene: TRBV11-2
d_gene: TRBD1
CDR3aa: CASSFGTAGVSNEKLFF
CDR3nt: TGTGCCAGCAGCTTTGGGACAGCGGGGGTTAGTAATGAAAAACTGTTTTTT

j_gene: TRBJ2-3
abundance: .
v_gene: TRBV7-2
d_gene: .
CDR3aa: CASSLVPQDTQYF
CDR3nt: TGTGCCAGCAGCTTAGTTCCCCAGGATACGCAGTATTTT

j_gene: TRBJ1-6
abundance: .
v_gene: TRBV6-5
d_gene: TRBD1
CDR3aa: CASSQRRGGGSPLHF
CDR3nt: TGTGCCAGCAGTCAACGCCGAGGGGGCGGCTCACCCCTCCACTTT